Below, 29 T cell receptor beta chains from the same sample are listed, as sequenced in a study of post-analysis software for immune sequencing data. Study results and limitations: Among several TRBV segments more frequent in patients than controls were TRBV5-6, TRBV5-1 and TRBV20-1.

No antigen has been identified for these receptors. Built from TCR beta cDNA, the libraries had unique molecular identifiers in them. TCRdb passed the PCR reads through MiXCR, listing each CDR3 protein once. In the table there are hundreds of thousands of distinct CDR3 sequences, 45% of which are singletons. The material sequenced was blood. The receptors originated from a girl aged 5-17 years with multiple sclerosis.

The V and J genes are TRBV6-5 and TRBJ1-4, with 7 bases aligning to TRBD1. Germline V CDR1 and CDR2: MNHEY, SVGAGI. The V segment lost 4 bases and the J segment 3 bases; nucleotides outside the gene matches: 8. The CDR3 covers 16 residues. The CDR3 loop is CASSFYRGEANEKLFF. The CDR3 nucleotides read TGTGCCAGCAGTTTTTACAGGGGAGAGGCTAATGAAAAACTGTTTTTT.

V usage is TRBV29-1 and J usage is TRBJ2-5; TRBD1 matches at 12 bases. The J call is uncertain, as TRBJ2-7 better fits the DNA end. Germline V lookup: CDR1 SQVTM, CDR2 ANQGSEA. The CDR3 extends over 15 amino acids. CDR3 protein: CSVPGTGGSTGEQYF. CDR3 nucleotides: TGCAGCGTCCCGGGGACAGGGGGCTCTACGGGCGAGCAGTACTTC.

This chain connects TRBV4-1 to TRBJ2-6; no clear D. The CDR3 length is 18 residues. In germline, CDR1 is MGHRA, CDR2 YSYEKL. The V end lost 0 bases, the J end lost 0 bases, and 12 bases lay between the germline ends. This CDR3 is CASSQEGAWDSGANVLTF. The CDR3 DNA is TGCGCCAGCAGCCAAGAGGGCGCCTGGGACTCTGGGGCCAACGTCCTGACTTTC.

The chain combines TRBV2 with TRBJ2-5; either TRBD1 or TRBD2 may fit D (5 bases each). V shed 3 bases and J shed 7 bases, with 15 bases lying between them. Germline assignment: CDR1 SNHLY and CDR2 FYNNEI. This CDR3 has 14 residues. The CDR3 spells CASSDWGRAVTQYF. CDR3 in DNA: TGTGCCAGCAGTGATTGGGGGAGAGCGGTGACCCAGTACTTC.

This chain links TRBV20-1 with TRBJ1-1, with a possible D match to TRBD1 (6 bases). Germline CDR1 DFQATT, CDR2 SNEGSKA (reference sequence). The CDR3 extends over 17 amino acids. V was trimmed by 3 bases and J by 0 bases, leaving 20 bases between them. The CDR3 loop is CSARNTGRMVMNTEAFF. The CDR3 DNA is TGCAGTGCTAGGAATACAGGGCGAATGGTTATGAACACTGAAGCTTTCTTT.

The V call is TRBV7-6, the J call TRBJ2-7; D is perhaps TRBD2 (6 bases). Germline V gene lookup returns CDR1 SGHVS and CDR2 FNYEAQ. This CDR3 has 17 amino acids. Trimming took 1 base from V and 7 from J, leaving 23 bases between them. CDR3 loop: CASSLGGRPGVGGEQYF. The CDR3 DNA is TGTGCCAGCAGCTTAGGAGGACGACCCGGGGTCGGGGGAGAGCAGTACTTC.

This clonotype was seen only a few times. This rearrangement joins TRBV4-1 to TRBJ2-3; TRBD2 matches at 11 bases. The CDR3 sequence is 18 residues long. With V trimmed by 4 bases and J by 0 bases, 9 bases remained unmatched. Germline CDR1 reads MGHRA; CDR2 reads YSYEKL. The CDR3, as DNA: TGCGCCAGCAGCCCCCCCGGGACTAGCGGCGATAGCACAGATACGCAGTATTTT. Translation gives CASSPPGTSGDSTDTQYF.

V usage is TRBV15 and J usage is TRBJ2-5; D remains unclear. V gave up 7 bases and J gave up 5 bases, with 17 bases separating them. Germline CDR1 and CDR2: LNHNV and YYDKDF (reference sequence). CDR3 length: 14 amino acids. In nucleotides, the CDR3 is TGTGCCACCAAGCCGGATCAAGCAACGGAGACCCAGTACTTC. It is translated as CATKPDQATETQYF.

The chain couples TRBV13 to TRBJ2-7; TRBD1 agrees at 8 bases. This CDR3 has 14 residues. Germline CDR1 and CDR2: PRHDT and FYEKMQ (reference sequence). After removal of 5 bases from V and 0 bases from J, the junction contained 3 bases not matched to a gene. In nucleotides, the CDR3 is TGTGCCAGCAGCGCAGGGGGCGCCTCCTACGAGCAGTACTTC. Translated: CASSAGGASYEQYF.

This clonotype was observed a few times. Here the CDR3 DNA reads TGTGCTAGTGGTTTGGGACAGATACAAGGCGATGAGCAGTTCTTC. Its translation is CASGLGQIQGDEQFF. This chain uses TRBV12-5 with TRBJ2-1; TRBD1 is a possible D gene (5 bases). V dropped 1 base and J dropped 8 bases, with 15 bases sitting between them. The germline V gene has CDR1 LGHNT and CDR2 FRNRAP. The CDR3 is 15 amino acids.

This chain connects TRBV10-3 to TRBJ2-1, with 10 positions matching TRBD2. Germline V gene sequence: CDR1 ENHRY, CDR2 SYGVKD. J was trimmed by 9 bases and V by 11 bases; bases with no gene match: 16. This CDR3 is 15 amino acids long. The CDR3 sequence is CAASNPLAGVSEQFF. CDR3 DNA sequence: TGTGCCGCATCGAACCCCCTAGCGGGAGTTAGTGAGCAGTTCTTC.

The rearrangement joins TRBV12-3 or TRBV12-4 to TRBJ1-2; 8 nucleotides line up with TRBD1. This CDR3 is built from 12 residues. V shed 5 bases and J 8 bases; nucleotides not matched to a gene: 4. CDR3 nucleotide sequence: TGTGCCAGCAGTCAGGGGGCGCGGGGCTACACCTTC. It specifies CASSQGARGYTF.

In its sample, this clonotype was seen once. The V call is TRBV7-2, the J call TRBJ2-6; D possibly matches TRBD1 or TRBD2 (5 bases each). This CDR3 has 16 residues. Germline V gene sequence: CDR1 SGHTA, CDR2 FQGNSA. V lost 4 bases, J lost 4 bases, and 14 bases lay in between. The CDR3 nucleotides read TGTGCCAGCAGCTCGAAAGGGACGGTCGGGGCCAACGTCCTGACTTTC. As protein: CASSSKGTVGANVLTF.

This clonotype was observed a few times. The V call is TRBV20-1, the J call TRBJ2-3; possible D gene TRBD2, 5 bases. CDR1 and CDR2 from the germline V gene are DFQATT and SNEGSKA (reference sequence). The germline V and J ends were trimmed by 0 bases and 1 base, with 14 bases remaining between them. There are 16 residues in the CDR3. The CDR3 sequence is CSARDMGLARTDTQYF. The CDR3 bases are TGCAGTGCTAGAGATATGGGCCTAGCACGCACAGATACGCAGTATTTT.

The V and J genes are TRBV7-2 and TRBJ2-1; D perhaps matches TRBD1 (5 bases). Trimming took off 2 bases at V and 7 bases at J, with 12 bases between the two ends. Germline CDR1 is SGHTA and CDR2 is FQGNSA. The CDR3 totals 14 residues. CDR3 residues: CASSLQGLGNEQFF. In DNA, the CDR3 is TGTGCCAGCAGCTTACAGGGTTTGGGTAATGAGCAGTTCTTC. The full variable domain, with the rest looked up from reference TRBV7-2 and TRBJ2-1, is GAGVSQSPSNKVTEKGKDVELRCDPISGHTALYWYRQSLGQGLEFLIYFQGNSAPDKSGLPSDRFSAERTGGSVSTLTIQRTQQEDSAVYLCASSLQGLGNEQFFGPGTRLTVL.

A few counts support this clonotype. V is TRBV3-1 and J is TRBJ2-7, with D maybe TRBD1 (5 bases). Germline CDR1 and CDR2: LGHDT and YNNKEL (reference sequence). Deletions cut 4 bases from V and 2 bases from J, with 12 bases between. The CDR3 contains 14 residues. This CDR3 is CASSRSLGAYEQYF. CDR3 DNA sequence: TGTGCCAGCAGCCGATCCCTAGGGGCCTACGAGCAGTACTTC.

The rearrangement joins TRBV6-5 to TRBJ1-2; D possibly corresponds to TRBD1 (5 bases). V was shortened by 0 bases and J by 6 bases, with 11 bases between the two germline ends. The CDR3 length is 14 residues. Per the germline V gene, CDR1 is MNHEY and CDR2 is SVGAGI. Written as DNA, the CDR3 is TGTGCCAGCAGTTACTCTATCGGGGCGGATGGCTACACCTTC. This codes for CASSYSIGADGYTF.

This clonotype has just a few counts. The rearrangement links TRBV24-1 to TRBJ2-1; 9 positions agree with TRBD1. The CDR3 covers 15 residues. V shed 3 bases and J 8 bases; nucleotides not matched to a gene: 7. Germline V CDR1 and CDR2: KGHDR, SFDVKD. The chain's CDR3 is CATSDTGGETDEQFF. For the CDR3, the DNA is TGTGCCACCAGTGATACAGGGGGCGAAACCGATGAGCAGTTCTTC.

This clonotype was observed a handful of times. The chain links TRBV24-1 to TRBJ1-5, with 7 positions matching TRBD1. The CDR3 sequence is 16 residues long. Germline CDR1 KGHDR, CDR2 SFDVKD. Trimming removed 2 bases from V and 7 bases from J; junction bases left unmatched: 10. Here the CDR3 reads CATSDSDRAHNQPQHF. The CDR3 DNA is TGTGCCACCAGTGATTCCGACAGGGCACATAACCAGCCCCAGCATTTT.

The genes are TRBV10-3 and TRBJ2-3; 9 bases align to TRBD1. The junction had 1 base not matched to a gene; V was cut back by 6 bases and J by 0 bases. Germline CDR1 reads ENHRY; CDR2 reads SYGVKD. The CDR3 spans 14 residues. This CDR3 reads CAIRDRGSTDTQYF. For the CDR3, the DNA is TGTGCCATCAGGGACAGGGGTAGCACAGATACGCAGTATTTT.

V gene TRBV29-1 combines with J gene TRBJ2-3; D assignment may be TRBD1 or TRBD2 (6 bases each). Between the trimmed V and J ends, which lost 6 bases and 0 bases, there was a span of 16 bases. Germline V gene lookup returns CDR1 SQVTM and CDR2 ANQGSEA. This CDR3 has 15 amino acids. CDR3 sequence: CSVIGRGLSTDTQYF. DNA of the CDR3: TGCAGCGTCATAGGCCGGGGGCTTAGCACAGATACGCAGTATTTT.

V gene TRBV28 combines with J gene TRBJ2-7; possible D gene TRBD2, 6 bases. CDR1 is MDHEN, CDR2 SYDVKM, per germline. Trimming left V 3 bases short and J 5 bases short, with 8 bases between. The CDR3 runs to 12 residues. The CDR3 sequence is CASSFERDEQYF. The CDR3 DNA is TGTGCCAGCAGTTTTGAGCGGGACGAGCAGTACTTC. Drawing the rest from reference TRBV28 and TRBJ2-7, the complete variable domain is DVKVTQSSRYLVKRTGEKVFLECVQDMDHENMFWYRQDPGLGLRLIYFSYDVKMKEKGDIPEGYSVSREKKERFSLILESASTNQTSMYLCASSFERDEQYFGPGTRLTVT.

The rearrangement links TRBV20-1 to TRBJ1-2; TRBD1 is a possible D gene (5 bases). This CDR3 is 12 amino acids long. Germline V lookup: CDR1 DFQATT, CDR2 SNEGSKA (reference sequence). Trimming took 5 bases from V and 3 from J, leaving 10 bases between them. The CDR3 sequence: CSAGTGDYGYTF. The CDR3, as DNA: TGCAGTGCTGGGACCGGGGACTATGGCTACACCTTC.

Concerning this clonotype itself: At one end, the junction sequence differs from germline, possibly due to a read error. The rearrangement joins TRBV5-1 to TRBJ2-5; no clear D. Germline-derived CDR1 and CDR2 are SGHRS and YFSETQ. The CDR3 runs to 17 residues. The CDR3 here is CASSAYAVGTITEIQYF. The CDR3 DNA follows: TGCGCCAGCAGCGCCTACGCGGTGGGCACAATCACGGAGATCCAGTACTTC.

The chain has TRBV5-1 and TRBJ2-3, with 8 positions matching TRBD2. This CDR3 is 14 amino acids long. Germline V CDR1 and CDR2: SGHRS, YFSETQ. Losses at the gene ends were 7 bases for V and 4 bases for J; bases not matched to a gene: 8. CDR3 in amino acids: CASAQRERPDTQYF. CDR3 sequence (DNA): TGCGCCAGCGCCCAGCGGGAGCGGCCAGATACGCAGTATTTT.

This clonotype has a handful of counts. The V call is TRBV29-1, the J call TRBJ2-7, with unresolved D. V lost 1 base to trimming and J lost 2 bases, with 6 bases between them. In germline, CDR1 is SQVTM, CDR2 ANQGSEA. This CDR3 contains 12 residues. The CDR3 DNA reads as TGCAGCGTTGAAGTGGGTGCCTACGAGCAGTACTTC. Protein product: CSVEVGAYEQYF.

The CDR3 protein is CSAKGGNEKLFF. For the CDR3, the DNA is TGCAGTGCTAAAGGGGGGAATGAAAAACTGTTTTTT. The chain couples TRBV20-1 to TRBJ1-4; TRBD1 might be the D (6 bases). The CDR3 loop spans 12 amino acids. V lost 4 bases, J lost 5 bases, and 8 bases lay in between. CDR1 and CDR2 from the germline V gene are DFQATT and SNEGSKA (reference sequence).

The CDR3 sequence: CASYGQGWNYGYTF. Written as DNA, the CDR3 is TGTGCCAGTTATGGACAGGGGTGGAACTATGGCTACACCTTC. This chain connects TRBV19 to TRBJ1-2, with 9 positions matching TRBD1. CDR3 size: 14 residues. The V gene end was trimmed by 8 bases and the J gene end by 2 bases; junction bases not matched to a gene: 6. The germline V gene has CDR1 LNHDA and CDR2 SQIVND (reference sequence).

This sequence joins TRBV4-1 and TRBJ1-2, with 8 bases identical to TRBD1. This CDR3 region has 14 residues. The germline CDR1 and CDR2 sequences are MGHRA and YSYEKL. V lost 4 bases, J lost 7 bases, and 8 bases stayed unmatched. For the CDR3, the DNA is TGCGCCAGCAGCCCTCCAGGACAGGGCCGTGGCTACACCTTC. This sequence encodes CASSPPGQGRGYTF.